One sample yielded the 30 T cell receptor beta chains listed below, sequenced in a study of T cells in Graves' hyperthyroidism and ophthalmopathy (dated by TCRdb to 2018 to 2020). Preparation of the library involved multiplex PCR. The sequencer was an Illumina HiSeq 2000. The TCR beta CDR3 regions were amplified from RNA transcripts. For the first round of RT-PCR on the TCR CDR3, the HTBI primer set was used together with the Qiagen OneStep RT-PCR kit. In TCRdb, the public reads were trimmed at Q25 with fastp and aligned with MiXCR, with productive beta chains retained. Rows merge per CDR3 protein into single entries with the most common DNA and genes. The sample has about 520,000 distinct CDR3 sequences on record, around 21% of them singletons. The top ten hold around a quarter of the sample. The sample comprised blood. These receptors all stem from a man between 18 and 29 years old with Graves' hyperthyroidism.

This clonotype was seen a few times. The rearrangement uses TRBV7-9 and TRBJ2-7, with 7 nucleotides matching TRBD1. The CDR3 consists of 14 residues. Germline-derived CDR1 and CDR2 are SEHNR and FQNEAQ (reference sequence). Trimming at V came to 6 bases and at J to 4 bases, leaving 9 bases not matched to a gene. CDR3 protein: CASSSSNRGYEQYF. The DNA for the CDR3 is TGTGCCAGCAGTTCGTCTAACAGGGGATACGAGCAGTACTTC.

V usage is TRBV6-1 and J usage is TRBJ1-1; 8 bases are shared with TRBD1. V shed 5 bases, J shed 3 bases, and the junction held 5 bases outside the gene matches. CDR3 length: 14 amino acids. Germline values: CDR1 MNHNS, CDR2 SASEGT. CDR3 in amino acids: CASSMDRDHTEAFF. Written as DNA, the CDR3 is TGTGCCAGCAGTATGGACAGGGACCACACTGAAGCTTTCTTT.

This clonotype was seen ten or more times. This sequence joins TRBV27 and TRBJ2-7; weak D call: TRBD1 (6 bases). V dropped 3 bases and J dropped 4 bases, with 16 bases sitting between them. Germline V lookup: CDR1 MNHEY, CDR2 SMNVEV (reference sequence). The CDR3 totals 15 residues. Here the CDR3 reads CASSLTGGRGYEQYF. CDR3 bases: TGTGCCAGCAGTTTGACAGGTGGGAGAGGATACGAGCAGTACTTC.

This clonotype showed up many times. The chain links TRBV27 to TRBJ2-7, with D perhaps TRBD1 or TRBD2 (5 bases each). The CDR3 runs to 13 residues. Trimming removed 6 bases from V and 4 bases from J, with 13 bases in between. From germline, CDR1 is MNHEY and CDR2 SMNVEV (reference sequence). The CDR3 loop reads CASSRGVEYEQYF. Here the CDR3 DNA reads TGTGCCAGCAGCCGGGGCGTGGAGTACGAGCAGTACTTC.

In this sample, this clonotype turned up many times. The rearrangement uses TRBV6-1 and TRBJ1-1; 8 positions agree with TRBD1. CDR1 MNHNS and CDR2 SASEGT come from the germline V gene. V lost 6 bases and J lost 6; bases outside the gene matches: 3. The CDR3 covers 12 residues. The CDR3 loop reads CASSHRGAEAFF. For the CDR3, the DNA is TGTGCCAGCAGCCACAGGGGGGCTGAAGCTTTCTTT.

J is TRBJ2-7 and V is TRBV20-1, with D possibly matching TRBD2 (6 bases). Germline V CDR1 and CDR2: DFQATT, SNEGSKA (reference sequence). This CDR3 has 12 residues. Between the trimmed V and J ends, which lost 0 bases and 7 bases, there was a span of 10 bases. In nucleotides, the CDR3 is TGCAGTGCTAGAGATAGGGAGGCAGAGCAGTACTTC. This gives the protein CSARDREAEQYF.

This clonotype was seen many times. The rearrangement links TRBV2 to TRBJ1-3, with TRBD1 matching 7 bases. Germline assignment: CDR1 SNHLY and CDR2 FYNNEI. The CDR3 sequence is 14 residues long. Trimming cost V 5 bases and J 3 bases; bases outside gene matches: 4. The CDR3: CASSINRGGNTIYF. The CDR3 DNA reads TGTGCCAGCAGTATCAACAGGGGTGGAAACACCATATATTTT.

This clonotype has ten or more counts. This sequence joins TRBV6-1 and TRBJ2-7; D ambiguous. V was shortened by 3 bases and J by 6 bases, with 6 bases between the two germline ends. The germline gives CDR1 MNHNS, CDR2 SASEGT. The CDR3 spans 11 residues. Here the CDR3 DNA reads TGTGCCAGCAGTGACCCCCGCGAGCAGTACTTC. Protein sequence: CASSDPREQYF.

This clonotype was recorded at least ten times. The chain couples TRBV4-1 to TRBJ1-2; D may be TRBD1 (5 bases). Trimming pared 3 bases from V and 5 bases from J, leaving 13 bases between. The CDR3 has 14 amino acids. CDR1 and CDR2 (germline): MGHRA, YSYEKL. The CDR3 reads CASSHPRETYGYTF. The DNA for the CDR3 is TGCGCCAGCAGCCATCCCAGGGAGACTTATGGCTACACCTTC.

This clonotype has a count of ten or more. This sequence joins TRBV5-1 and TRBJ1-2; 7 bases are a match to TRBD1. Germline trimming cut 7 bases from V and 3 bases from J; bases unmatched to any gene: 6. CDR1 and CDR2 (germline): SGHRS, YFSETQ. CDR3 length equals 13 residues. The CDR3 region is CASGSTGDYGYTF. In nucleotides, the CDR3 is TGCGCCAGCGGATCAACAGGGGACTATGGCTACACCTTC.

The rearrangement joins TRBV27 to TRBJ1-2; 7 nucleotides line up with TRBD1. The CDR3 length is 14 residues. The germline gives CDR1 MNHEY, CDR2 SMNVEV (reference sequence). The ends lost 4 bases at V and 5 bases at J; junction bases unmatched: 7. The CDR3 protein is CASSSGQETYGYTF. For the CDR3, the DNA is TGTGCCAGCAGTTCCGGACAGGAGACGTATGGCTACACCTTC.

The sample holds many counts of this clonotype. The chain recombines TRBV27 with TRBJ1-5; tentatively, D is TRBD1 (6 bases). The germline CDR1 and CDR2 sequences are MNHEY and SMNVEV (reference sequence). This CDR3 spans 14 amino acids. With 6 bases removed from V and 2 bases from J, the gap between germline ends came to 11 bases. The CDR3 DNA is TGTGCCAGCAGCCCAGGGGAGGGCAATCAGCCCCAGCATTTT. Translating gives CASSPGEGNQPQHF.

This chain connects TRBV6-2 or TRBV6-3 to TRBJ2-7; D remains ambiguous. The germline gives CDR1 MNHEY, CDR2 SVGEGT. The V and J ends lost 2 bases and 10 bases respectively, with 15 bases between them. The CDR3 runs to 13 residues. The CDR3 protein is CASSYVIPATQYF. The CDR3 coding sequence is TGTGCCAGCAGTTACGTCATCCCTGCCACCCAGTACTTC.

The chain carries TRBV20-1 and TRBJ1-1; no firm D call. This CDR3 has 12 amino acids. CDR1 and CDR2 (germline): DFQATT, SNEGSKA (reference sequence). V lost 1 base and J 4 bases, leaving 7 bases between the germline ends. The CDR3 loop reads CSARVGSTEAFF. The CDR3 DNA reads as TGCAGTGCTAGAGTAGGCTCCACTGAAGCTTTCTTT.

V is TRBV12-3 or TRBV12-4 and J is TRBJ2-7; D is unclear. Trimming cost V 6 bases and J 6 bases, with 12 bases left between them. The CDR3 runs 12 residues. The CDR3 bases are TGTGCCAGCAGGGTGACTGGATTCGAGCAGTACTTC. It specifies CASRVTGFEQYF.

This clonotype was seen a few times. The chain is built from TRBV7-2 and TRBJ1-1; D not resolved. The V gene lost 5 bases and the J gene lost 7 bases, with 14 bases spanning the gap. This CDR3 is built from 13 residues. The V gene's germline CDR1 is SGHTA and CDR2 FQGNSA. CDR3 amino acids: CASSQRWAYEAFF. The CDR3 coding sequence is TGTGCCAGCAGCCAACGATGGGCCTATGAAGCTTTCTTT.

This clonotype was counted between two and nine times. This rearrangement joins TRBV7-9 to TRBJ2-7, with D unclear. Trimming shortened V by 1 base and J by 4 bases, and 14 bases separated the two germline ends. The CDR3 is 15 amino acids. Germline CDR1 and CDR2: SEHNR and FQNEAQ (reference sequence). The CDR3 nucleotides are TGTGCCAGCAGCTTAGTTGGGTCGACTGGGTACGAGCAGTACTTC. It specifies CASSLVGSTGYEQYF.

This clonotype was detected ten times or more. Here the CDR3 DNA reads TGTGCCAGCAGCGCGCACGGAGACAATAATATGAACACCGGGGAGCTGTTTTTT. It is translated as CASSAHGDNNMNTGELFF. The chain recombines TRBV11-2 with TRBJ2-2; the D is unclear. Germline V gives CDR1 SGHAT, CDR2 FQNNGV. V was clipped by 5 bases and J by 1 base, with 20 bases between them. CDR3 length: 18 amino acids. Variable domain in full (rest from reference TRBV11-2 and TRBJ2-2): EAGVAQSPRYKIIEKRQSVAFWCNPISGHATLYWYQQILGQGPKLLIQFQNNGVVDDSQLPKDRFSAERLKGVDSTLKIQPAKLEDSAVYLCASSAHGDNNMNTGELFFGEGSRLTVL.

This clonotype has ten or more counts. The chain couples TRBV5-1 to TRBJ2-4; 8 bases align to TRBD1. The CDR3 is made up of 14 amino acids. Germline CDR1 and CDR2: SGHRS and YFSETQ. After removal of 5 bases from V and 5 bases from J, the junction contained 6 bases not matched to a gene. In nucleotides, the CDR3 is TGCGCCAGCAGACCCGGGACAGGACAAAACATTCAGTACTTC. Its translation is CASRPGTGQNIQYF.

V gene TRBV29-1 combines with J gene TRBJ1-3; D is possibly TRBD1 (6 bases). This CDR3 is built from 15 residues. Germline values: CDR1 SQVTM, CDR2 ANQGSEA. V was shortened by 4 bases and J by 8 bases, with 21 bases between the two germline ends. The CDR3 here is CSVAGIGQIGDTIYF. The CDR3 DNA follows: TGCAGCGTTGCCGGAATTGGACAGATAGGAGACACCATATATTTT.

The V gene is TRBV7-8, the J gene TRBJ1-5; D gene unclear. CDR3 size: 16 residues. Trimming left V 4 bases short and J 0 bases short, with 13 bases between. CDR1 and CDR2 (germline): SGHVS, FQNEAQ. CDR3 in amino acids: CASSSQRGISNQPQHF. For the CDR3, the DNA is TGTGCCAGCAGCTCCCAGCGGGGTATTAGCAATCAGCCCCAGCATTTT.

This clonotype was detected many times. The V call is TRBV2, the J call TRBJ1-1; a possible D gene is TRBD1 (5 bases). Deletions cut 6 bases from V and 11 bases from J, with 13 bases between. The CDR3 spans 11 residues. Per the germline V gene, CDR1 is SNHLY and CDR2 is FYNNEI. The CDR3 DNA reads as TGTGCCAGCAGCGATGGGACGGTGGCTTTCTTT. Translated: CASSDGTVAFF.

A remark on this clonotype: This may stem from a read error, because a much larger clone lies one nucleotide away. No conserved phenylalanine or tryptophan ends this CDR3, so it is likely a read error. This sequence joins TRBV6-1 and TRBJ1-1, with D maybe TRBD1 (5 bases). This CDR3 has 11 amino acids. V gave up 6 bases and J gave up 8 bases, with 10 bases separating them. CDR1 is MNHNS and CDR2 is SASEGT in the germline V gene. Here the CDR3 DNA reads TGTGCCAGCAGGTTCGGGGGAGAAGCTTTCGTT. Amino acid sequence: CASRFGGEAFV.

This clonotype occurred a few times. An end of the junction differs from the germline gene, which may be a read error. The chain has TRBV6-5 and TRBJ1-5; the D is unclear. The CDR3 has 13 amino acids. CDR1 is MNHEY and CDR2 is SVGAGI in the germline V gene. Here the CDR3 reads CVSSHSDRQPQHF. The CDR3 DNA follows: TGTGTCAGCAGTCACTCTGACCGCCAGCCCCAGCATTTT.

This clonotype was observed many times. The chain uses TRBV28 and TRBJ1-5; no definite D call. Germline V lookup: CDR1 MDHEN, CDR2 SYDVKM. The CDR3 consists of 12 residues. V was pared by 8 bases and J by 10 bases, with 15 bases between. The CDR3 DNA follows: TGTGCCAGCGAAAAGGATGGTGGCCCCCAGCATTTT. Amino acid sequence: CASEKDGGPQHF.

The V gene is TRBV20-1, the J gene TRBJ2-7; 8 nucleotides align to TRBD2. The CDR3 is 14 residues long. Germline values: CDR1 DFQATT, CDR2 SNEGSKA (reference sequence). Here the CDR3 DNA reads TGCAGCATACTCACTAGCGGCCCCTCCTACGAGCAGTACTTC. Translating it yields CSILTSGPSYEQYF.

This clonotype has more than one count but fewer than ten. The chain couples TRBV28 to TRBJ1-5; no definite D call. CDR3 length: 15 residues. Per the germline V gene, CDR1 is MDHEN and CDR2 is SYDVKM. The germline V and J ends were trimmed by 7 bases and 7 bases, with 20 bases remaining between them. The CDR3: CASNNFPDDPQPQHF. As DNA, the CDR3 is TGTGCCAGCAATAATTTTCCGGATGACCCCCAGCCCCAGCATTTT.

This clonotype was observed at least ten times. The chain combines TRBV6-5 with TRBJ1-1, with TRBD1 matching 7 bases. The junction had 4 bases not matched to a gene; V was cut back by 5 bases and J by 7 bases. This CDR3 spans 12 amino acids. Germline assignment: CDR1 MNHEY and CDR2 SVGAGI. DNA for the CDR3: TGTGCCAGCAGTACAGGGGTTCGTGAAGCTTTCTTT. Its translation: CASSTGVREAFF.

This clonotype was detected ten times or more. The genes are TRBV2 and TRBJ2-4; D is unresolved. CDR1 is SNHLY and CDR2 is FYNNEI in the germline V gene. V dropped 3 bases and J dropped 1 base, with 1 base sitting between them. This CDR3 spans 12 amino acids. The CDR3 coding sequence is TGTGCCAGCAGTGACGCCAAAAACATTCAGTACTTC. It codes for CASSDAKNIQYF.

This rearrangement joins TRBV7-8 to TRBJ2-5, with 14 nucleotides matching TRBD2. Per the germline V gene, CDR1 is SGHVS and CDR2 is FQNEAQ. The CDR3 spans 15 residues. Unmatched junction bases numbered 3, after V lost 5 bases and J lost 4 bases. DNA of the CDR3: TGTGCCAGCAGCCAGGGACTAGCGGGAGCAGAGACCCAGTACTTC. This codes for CASSQGLAGAETQYF.